This T cell receptor (beta chain) was sequenced in a study of high-grade serous ovarian cancer treatment subgroups. Across the study: Mean per sample: around 14,000 reads, some 7,300 unique TCR beta rearrangements. Overall study findings and caveats: Repertoire analysis covered CDR3 alone, not CDR1 or CDR2. Clonal relatedness tracked neoantigen level, and by trend copy number and mutation load.

The CDR3 runs to 16 residues. CDR1 and CDR2 (germline): KGHSH, LQKENI. Deletions cut 4 bases from V and 1 base from J, with 16 bases between. The tumor samples were collected prior to definitive surgery or chemotherapy. Produced via immunoSEQ multiplex PCR; TCRdb's table is partial and in-frame only. The table includes under 30,000 clones, around 84% detected once. Concerning this clone: Its antigen remains unknown.

The sample consisted of tumor tissue. This receptor was taken from a human donor with high-grade serous ovarian cancer. The rearrangement joins TRBV18 to TRBJ1-1; a possible D gene is TRBD1 (5 bases). The CDR3 is CASSRGPGLRNTEAFF. The CDR3 DNA sequence: TGTGCCAGCTCACGAGGACCGGGACTCAGGAACACTGAAGCTTTCTTT.